These 30 T cell receptor beta chains were sequenced from one sample in a study of graft-versus-host responses after intestinal transplantation. Profiling relied on immunoSEQ multiplex PCR, and the TCRdb table lists in-frame clones only, not all of them. The data show roughly 21,000 clones, roughly 41% seen once. Stimulators, some 200,000 irradiated and violet-dye-labeled cells, were plated with some 200,000 CFSE-labeled responder cells. This specimen was alloreactive CD8+ T cells from a mixed lymphocyte reaction culture, taken before intestinal transplant. Subset noted: CFSE-low proliferating T cells sorted from roughly six-day pre-transplant mixed lymphocyte reaction (GvH or HvG direction). These TCRs come from a human patient who received an intestinal transplant.

This clone appeared a few times. This sequence joins TRBV5-1 and TRBJ2-7; D could derive from TRBD1 or TRBD2 (5 bases each). Germline CDR1 is SGHRS and CDR2 is YFSETQ. The V gene lost 5 bases and the J gene lost 0 bases, with 9 bases spanning the gap. CDR3 length equals 13 residues. DNA for the CDR3: TGCGCCAGCAGGAGGGGCCCCTCCTACGAGCAGTACTTC. This encodes CASRRGPSYEQYF.

This clone occurred a few times. V and J are TRBV5-4 and TRBJ2-1; 9 nucleotides align to TRBD2. This CDR3 has 17 residues. The V segment lost 4 bases and the J segment 7 bases; nucleotides outside the gene matches: 15. Germline V gives CDR1 SGHNT, CDR2 YYREEE (reference sequence). The CDR3 nucleotides read TGTGCCAGCAGCGGGGTCGGGACTAGCAAGAGTTGGAATGAGCAGTTCTTC. It codes for CASSGVGTSKSWNEQFF.

By sample fraction, this clone is medium-sized. The V call is TRBV11-2, the J call TRBJ1-2; TRBD1 might be the D (6 bases). Germline assignment: CDR1 SGHAT and CDR2 FQNNGV. V lost 5 bases to trimming and J lost 3 bases, with 22 bases between them. CDR3 length: 17 amino acids. CDR3 sequence reads: CASSQGGKARGYYGYTF. The CDR3 DNA reads as TGTGCCAGCAGCCAAGGGGGGAAGGCCAGGGGATACTATGGCTACACCTTC.

The V and J genes are TRBV7-8 and TRBJ1-1; no clear D. The CDR3 is made up of 13 amino acids. Germline V gene lookup returns CDR1 SGHVS and CDR2 FQNEAQ. Trimming pared 1 base from V and 4 bases from J, leaving 7 bases between. CDR3 region: CASSLGYPTEAFF. For the CDR3, the DNA is TGTGCCAGCAGCTTAGGGTACCCCACTGAAGCTTTCTTT.

V and J are TRBV28 and TRBJ1-5; no clear D gene. Looked up from germline, CDR1 is MDHEN and CDR2 is SYDVKM. The CDR3 has 14 residues. Between the trimmed V and J ends, which lost 1 base and 3 bases, there was a span of 7 bases. The chain's CDR3 is CASSLSGTNQPQHF. The CDR3 nucleotides read TGTGCCAGCAGTTTATCGGGCACCAATCAGCCCCAGCATTTT.

The J gene is TRBJ2-1, the V gene TRBV6-6; 9 nucleotides line up with TRBD1. The CDR3 has 14 residues. J gave up 5 bases and V 6 bases, and 5 bases lay outside the gene matches. CDR1 MNHNY and CDR2 SVGAGI come from the germline V gene (reference sequence). Here the CDR3 reads CASRGGQGNNEQFF. The CDR3 DNA reads as TGTGCCAGCAGAGGGGGACAGGGTAACAATGAGCAGTTCTTC.

The chain combines TRBV2 with TRBJ2-3; D not certain. The germline CDR1 and CDR2 sequences are SNHLY and FYNNEI. V lost 5 bases and J 0 bases, leaving 12 bases between the germline ends. The CDR3 sequence is 15 residues long. CDR3 loop: CASSRPRRSTDTQYF. The DNA for the CDR3 is TGTGCCAGCAGTCGGCCCAGAAGGAGCACAGATACGCAGTATTTT.

The chain carries TRBV14 and TRBJ2-3; D gene unclear. The CDR3 has 16 amino acids. The V gene lost 0 bases and the J gene lost 1 base, with 11 bases spanning the gap. Germline loops: CDR1 SGHDN, CDR2 FVKESK. DNA of the CDR3: TGTGCCAGCAGCCAAGAGGTTGGGCACCGCACAGATACGCAGTATTTT. Translation gives CASSQEVGHRTDTQYF. The entire variable domain, with the rest obtained from reference TRBV14 and TRBJ2-3, is as follows: EAGVTQFPSHSVIEKGQTVTLRCDPISGHDNLYWYRRVMGKEIKFLLHFVKESKQDESGMPNNRFLAERTGGTYSTLKVQPAELEDSGVYFCASSQEVGHRTDTQYFGPGTRLTVL.

The V call is TRBV28, the J call TRBJ2-7; no firm D call. The CDR3 consists of 13 residues. V was cut by 5 bases and J by 1 base, with 9 bases left in between. Germline V gives CDR1 MDHEN, CDR2 SYDVKM. The CDR3 DNA reads as TGTGCCAGCAGTACACCCGGATCCTACGAGCAGTACTTC. Encoded protein: CASSTPGSYEQYF.

This chain connects TRBV27 to TRBJ2-7; D unclear. Trimming removed 5 bases at V and 5 bases at J, with 13 bases between. The V gene's germline CDR1 is MNHEY and CDR2 SMNVEV (reference sequence). CDR3 length: 13 amino acids. CDR3 protein: CASSLLGSHEQYF. DNA for the CDR3: TGTGCCAGCAGTCTCCTGGGTTCCCACGAGCAGTACTTC.

J is TRBJ2-6 and V is TRBV6-1; unclear D gene. This CDR3 is built from 13 residues. V was trimmed by 7 bases and J by 4 bases, leaving 8 bases between them. The V gene's germline CDR1 is MNHNS and CDR2 SASEGT. CDR3 in amino acids: CASTLLGANVLTF. The CDR3 DNA follows: TGTGCCAGCACCCTCTTGGGGGCCAACGTCCTGACTTTC.

This chain uses TRBV5-1 with TRBJ1-2; D is ambiguous. The V end lost 0 bases, the J end lost 5 bases, and 20 bases lay between the germline ends. This CDR3 region has 17 residues. The germline CDR1 and CDR2 sequences are SGHRS and YFSETQ. The CDR3 protein is CASSLGALSWVDYGYTF. In DNA form, the CDR3 reads TGCGCCAGCAGCTTGGGGGCCCTAAGCTGGGTTGATTATGGCTACACCTTC.

The chain has TRBV6-6 and TRBJ2-1; no clear D. Trimming shortened V by 2 bases and J by 7 bases, and 6 bases separated the two germline ends. CDR3 length: 12 amino acids. CDR1 MNHNY and CDR2 SVGAGI come from the germline V gene (reference sequence). This CDR3 is CASSYGQNEQFF. CDR3 sequence (DNA): TGTGCCAGCAGTTACGGGCAAAATGAGCAGTTCTTC.

The chain links TRBV4-1 to TRBJ2-1, with a weak D call TRBD2 (5 bases). The CDR3 is 14 residues long. Trimming pared 0 bases from V and 7 bases from J, leaving 10 bases between. CDR1 and CDR2 from the germline V gene are MGHRA and YSYEKL. This CDR3 is CASSQEPTGNEQFF. Written as DNA, the CDR3 is TGCGCCAGCAGCCAAGAACCAACGGGGAATGAGCAGTTCTTC.

This chain connects TRBV7-9 to TRBJ2-3; D is unresolved. The germline V gene encodes CDR1 SEHNR and CDR2 FQNEAQ (reference sequence). This CDR3 has 15 amino acids. V gave up 1 base and J gave up 0 bases, with 8 bases separating them. CDR3 bases: TGTGCCAGCAGCTTAGAGTGGGCTAGCACAGATACGCAGTATTTT. This gives the protein CASSLEWASTDTQYF.

The chain is built from TRBV2 and TRBJ2-1; 7 bases map to TRBD1. V lost 4 bases and J lost 3; bases outside the gene matches: 12. The CDR3 has 17 residues. Germline CDR1 SNHLY, CDR2 FYNNEI. CDR3 sequence reads: CASSVSVTGQLYNEQFF. The CDR3 nucleotides are TGTGCCAGCAGTGTGTCCGTGACGGGACAGCTCTACAATGAGCAGTTCTTC.

The chain couples TRBV19 to TRBJ2-1; D is perhaps TRBD2 (5 bases). Germline V CDR1 and CDR2: LNHDA, SQIVND (reference sequence). The V end lost 3 bases, the J end lost 0 bases, and 9 bases lay between the germline ends. The CDR3 has 15 residues. Here the CDR3 DNA reads TGTGCCAGTAGTATGGGTGGGAGCTCCTACAATGAGCAGTTCTTC. Protein sequence: CASSMGGSSYNEQFF. Filled out from reference TRBV19 and TRBJ2-1, the complete variable domain reads DGGITQSPKYLFRKEGQNVTLSCEQNLNHDAMYWYRQDPGQGLRLIYYSQIVNDFQKGDIAEGYSVSREKKESFPLTVTSAQKNPTAFYLCASSMGGSSYNEQFFGPGTRLTVL.

Notes on this clone: Other nucleotide sequences in the sample specify the same CDR3. The V and J genes are TRBV27 and TRBJ2-7; tentatively, D is TRBD1 (6 bases). The CDR3 length is 14 residues. The V gene lost 2 bases and the J gene lost 4 bases, with 12 bases spanning the gap. The germline gives CDR1 MNHEY, CDR2 SMNVEV (reference sequence). DNA of the CDR3: TGTGCCAGCAGTTTAGCAGGGGTCGGGTACGAGCAGTACTTC. This codes for CASSLAGVGYEQYF.

This chain connects TRBV28 to TRBJ1-1; the D is unclear. Trimming cost V 7 bases and J 1 base, with 13 bases left between them. The CDR3 spans 14 residues. Germline CDR1 reads MDHEN; CDR2 reads SYDVKM. CDR3 loop: CASNPHPRNTEAFF. The CDR3, as DNA: TGTGCCAGCAACCCCCACCCTAGGAACACTGAAGCTTTCTTT. The entire variable domain, with the rest obtained from reference TRBV28 and TRBJ1-1, is as follows: DVKVTQSSRYLVKRTGEKVFLECVQDMDHENMFWYRQDPGLGLRLIYFSYDVKMKEKGDIPEGYSVSREKKERFSLILESASTNQTSMYLCASNPHPRNTEAFFGQGTRLTVV.

The table lists this clone with a count of one. The rearrangement uses TRBV18 and TRBJ1-4; 7 bases are a match to TRBD1. The CDR3 contains 15 residues. Germline-derived CDR1 and CDR2 are KGHSH and LQKENI. V was pared by 3 bases and J by 4 bases, with 5 bases of the junction left unmatched. The CDR3 loop reads CASSPNRGINEKLFF. CDR3 sequence (DNA): TGTGCCAGCTCACCGAACAGGGGTATTAATGAAAAACTGTTTTTT.

The chain couples TRBV30 to TRBJ2-5; 8 nucleotides match TRBD2. The junction had 5 bases not matched to a gene; V was cut back by 2 bases and J by 6 bases. The V gene's germline CDR1 is GTSNPN and CDR2 SVGIG (reference sequence). There are 13 residues in the CDR3. DNA of the CDR3: TGTGCCTGGAGTCGACTAGCGAAGAAGACCCAGTACTTC. As protein: CAWSRLAKKTQYF.

This chain uses TRBV6-6 with TRBJ2-7; D is unresolved. The CDR3 length is 13 residues. Between the trimmed V and J ends, which lost 4 bases and 3 bases, there was a span of 10 bases. The V gene's germline CDR1 is MNHNY and CDR2 SVGAGI (reference sequence). CDR3 protein: CASSLQRGYEQYF. DNA for the CDR3: TGTGCCAGCAGTTTGCAGCGCGGCTACGAGCAGTACTTC.

The V and J genes are TRBV7-8 and TRBJ2-7; possible D gene TRBD1, 6 bases. V was shortened by 4 bases and J by 2 bases, with 9 bases between the two germline ends. The CDR3 is 13 residues long. Per the germline V gene, CDR1 is SGHVS and CDR2 is FQNEAQ. The DNA of the CDR3 is TGTGCCAGCAGCTCCTGGACAGCCTACGAGCAGTACTTC. Protein sequence: CASSSWTAYEQYF.

This clone is termed medium-sized. The V and J genes are TRBV9 and TRBJ1-2; D call uncertain. The CDR3 extends over 17 amino acids. V lost 0 bases, J lost 4 bases, and 19 bases lay in between. Germline CDR1 SGDLS, CDR2 YYNGEE. The CDR3 bases are TGTGCCAGCAGCGTAGGCCCCGATAGCTTGTTAGGCTATGGCTACACCTTC. Its translation: CASSVGPDSLLGYGYTF.

This clone is termed medium-sized (0.01 to 0.1%). The chain has TRBV10-1 and TRBJ2-3; weak D call: TRBD1 (5 bases). From germline, CDR1 is WNHNN and CDR2 SYGVQD (reference sequence). Trimming took off 4 bases at V and 3 bases at J, with 8 bases between the two ends. The CDR3 sequence is 13 residues long. CDR3 sequence reads: CASSVRATDTQYF. CDR3 nucleotide sequence: TGCGCCAGCAGTGTCAGGGCTACAGATACGCAGTATTTT.

The chain uses TRBV7-3 and TRBJ2-5; 9 positions match TRBD2. The CDR3 has 13 amino acids. After removal of 5 bases from V and 7 bases from J, the junction contained 5 bases not matched to a gene. The V gene's germline CDR1 is SGHTA and CDR2 FQGTGA. The CDR3: CASSPGGRGTQYF. CDR3 sequence (DNA): TGTGCCAGCAGCCCTGGCGGGAGGGGGACCCAGTACTTC.

V gene TRBV19 combines with J gene TRBJ2-1; the match to TRBD2 covers 11 bases. In germline, CDR1 is LNHDA, CDR2 SQIVND (reference sequence). CDR3 length: 17 amino acids. With V trimmed by 7 bases and J by 2 bases, 10 bases remained unmatched. The CDR3: CASTHMASGRTYNEQFF. The CDR3 bases are TGTGCCAGTACTCATATGGCTAGCGGGAGGACCTACAATGAGCAGTTCTTC.

This clone was detected only a few times. The DNA of the CDR3 is TGTGCCAGCAGCGTAGGGGGGATAGGGGAAAAACTGTTTTTT. This encodes CASSVGGIGEKLFF. The chain combines TRBV9 with TRBJ1-4; D may be TRBD1 (5 bases). The CDR3 is 14 amino acids. V was clipped by 0 bases and J by 8 bases, with 11 bases between them. Per germline, CDR1 SGDLS and CDR2 YYNGEE. Using reference TRBV9 and TRBJ1-4 for the parts outside the CDR3, the full variable domain is DSGVTQTPKHLITATGQRVTLRCSPRSGDLSVYWYQQSLDQGLQFLIQYYNGEERAKGNILERFSAQQFPDLHSELNLSSLELGDSALYFCASSVGGIGEKLFFGSGTQLSVL.

The chain carries TRBV6-5 and TRBJ2-7; 12 bases line up with TRBD2. The CDR3 is 15 residues long. The germline CDR1 and CDR2 sequences are MNHEY and SVGAGI. J gave up 3 bases and V 6 bases, and 6 bases lay outside the gene matches. This CDR3 reads CASRKTSGRLYEQYF. The CDR3 DNA follows: TGTGCCAGCAGAAAGACTAGCGGGAGACTCTACGAGCAGTACTTC.

There are a few counts of this clone. The chain is built from TRBV15 and TRBJ1-3, with D uncertain. CDR3 size: 15 residues. Per the germline V gene, CDR1 is LNHNV and CDR2 is YYDKDF (reference sequence). Trimming shortened V by 0 bases and J by 4 bases, and 10 bases separated the two germline ends. Written as DNA, the CDR3 is TGTGCCACCAGCAGAGATAGGGCTTGGGGAAACACCATATATTTT. It translates to CATSRDRAWGNTIYF.